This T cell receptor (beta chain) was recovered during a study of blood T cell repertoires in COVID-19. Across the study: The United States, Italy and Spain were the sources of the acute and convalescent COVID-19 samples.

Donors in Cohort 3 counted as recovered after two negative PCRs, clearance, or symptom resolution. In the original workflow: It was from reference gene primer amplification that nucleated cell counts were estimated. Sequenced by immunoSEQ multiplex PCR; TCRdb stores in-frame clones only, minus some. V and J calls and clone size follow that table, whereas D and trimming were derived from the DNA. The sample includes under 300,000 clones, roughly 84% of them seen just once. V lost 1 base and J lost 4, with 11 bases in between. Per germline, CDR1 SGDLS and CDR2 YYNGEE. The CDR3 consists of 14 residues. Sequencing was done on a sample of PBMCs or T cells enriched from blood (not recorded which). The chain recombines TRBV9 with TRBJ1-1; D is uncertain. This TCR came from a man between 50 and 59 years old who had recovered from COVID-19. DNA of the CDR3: TGTGCCAGCAGCGTATCAGGAGGCGGCACTGAAGCTTTCTTT. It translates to CASSVSGGGTEAFF.